The 21 T cell receptor beta chains below were found in one sample sequenced in a study of long-term antiretroviral therapy in people with HIV. With survey level as its setting, the immunoSEQ assay was v3.0. Using immunoSEQ multiplex PCR, the repertoire was profiled, and TCRdb retains in-frame clones only, with some absent. The data show under 45,000 clones, 75% to 90% seen once. Sequenced material: unsorted PBMCs, taken 3.1 years after starting antiretroviral therapy. These receptors originate from a woman between 45 and 60 years old with HIV.

A single count supports this clone. V gene TRBV18 combines with J gene TRBJ2-2; unclear D gene. The CDR3 runs to 12 residues. Germline lookup yields CDR1 KGHSH and CDR2 LQKENI. Trimming pared 2 bases from V and 5 bases from J, leaving 3 bases between. CDR3 sequence: CASSPWTGELFF. The CDR3, as DNA: TGTGCCAGCTCACCATGGACCGGGGAGCTGTTTTTT. The full variable domain, its missing parts supplied by reference TRBV18 and TRBJ2-2, is NAGVMQNPRHLVRRRGQEARLRCSPMKGHSHVYWYRQLPEEGLKFMVYLQKENIIDESGMPKERFSAEFPKEGPSILRIQQVVRGDSAAYFCASSPWTGELFFGEGSRLTVL.

The chain is built from TRBV30 and TRBJ1-1; D unclear. CDR1 and CDR2 from the germline V gene are GTSNPN and SVGIG (reference sequence). The CDR3 totals 14 residues. V lost 1 base and J lost 3, with 12 bases in between. The CDR3 is CAWSGEEGYTEAFF. Here the CDR3 DNA reads TGTGCCTGGAGTGGGGAAGAGGGATACACTGAAGCTTTCTTT.

This chain uses TRBV4-1 with TRBJ1-1; D might be TRBD1 (5 bases). Per germline, CDR1 MGHRA and CDR2 YSYEKL. With 6 bases removed from V and 6 bases from J, the gap between germline ends came to 17 bases. CDR3 length equals 14 residues. CDR3 bases: TGCGCCAGCAGAGCGGACCCCGGGACCCCTGAAGCTTTCTTT. Translation: CASRADPGTPEAFF.

This chain connects TRBV10-3 to TRBJ1-1; TRBD1 matches at 7 bases. V was pared by 4 bases and J by 3 bases, with 2 bases of the junction left unmatched. This CDR3 is built from 13 residues. Germline V CDR1 and CDR2: ENHRY, SYGVKD. The CDR3 sequence is CAISAQGDTEAFF. The CDR3 nucleotides read TGTGCCATCAGTGCCCAGGGGGACACTGAAGCTTTCTTT.

The V call is TRBV5-6, the J call TRBJ1-2, with D possibly being TRBD1 (5 bases). The CDR3 is made up of 14 amino acids. The germline gives CDR1 SGHDT, CDR2 YYEEEE. Between the trimmed V and J ends, which lost 0 bases and 3 bases, there was a span of 9 bases. CDR3 in amino acids: CASSLEGTDYGYTF. In DNA, the CDR3 is TGTGCCAGCAGCTTGGAGGGGACGGACTATGGCTACACCTTC.

In this sample, this clone turned up once. The chain has TRBV27 and TRBJ2-7; D perhaps matches TRBD1 (5 bases). The CDR3 has 15 amino acids. Per germline, CDR1 MNHEY and CDR2 SMNVEV (reference sequence). The germline V and J ends were trimmed by 5 bases and 3 bases, with 17 bases remaining between them. The CDR3 DNA sequence: TGTGCCAGCAGTCCTCTAGGGGAAAACAACTACGAGCAGTACTTC. This translates into CASSPLGENNYEQYF.

The J gene is TRBJ2-5, the V gene TRBV18, with D tentatively TRBD1 (6 bases). V lost 2 bases and J lost 1, with 11 bases in between. The V gene's germline CDR1 is KGHSH and CDR2 LQKENI. The CDR3 has 15 amino acids. The CDR3 region has the DNA TGTGCCAGCTCACCATTTGGACAGACCCAAGAGACCCAGTACTTC. As protein: CASSPFGQTQETQYF. Full variable domain (outside the CDR3, taken from reference TRBV18 and TRBJ2-5): NAGVMQNPRHLVRRRGQEARLRCSPMKGHSHVYWYRQLPEEGLKFMVYLQKENIIDESGMPKERFSAEFPKEGPSILRIQQVVRGDSAAYFCASSPFGQTQETQYFGPGTRLLVL.

The chain joins TRBV15 to TRBJ2-2; D possibly uses TRBD1 or TRBD2 (6 bases each). Germline loops: CDR1 LNHNV, CDR2 YYDKDF (reference sequence). V was shortened by 8 bases and J by 4 bases, with 23 bases between the two germline ends. This CDR3 is built from 17 residues. The CDR3 region has the DNA TGTGCCACCTTAGGGGCGGGACACTCGACGGGCACCGGGGAGCTGTTTTTT. Translated: CATLGAGHSTGTGELFF.

The chain employs TRBV5-1 and TRBJ1-3, with D possibly being TRBD1 (6 bases). CDR3 length: 16 residues. The V end lost 0 bases, the J end lost 0 bases, and 10 bases lay between the germline ends. The germline V gene encodes CDR1 SGHRS and CDR2 YFSETQ. The CDR3 nucleotides are TGCGCCAGCAGCTTGGCCGGACAGAGCTCTGGAAACACCATATATTTT. Amino acids: CASSLAGQSSGNTIYF.

This chain links TRBV7-6 with TRBJ2-5; weak D call: TRBD1 (6 bases). The CDR3 has 16 amino acids. CDR1 is SGHVS, CDR2 FNYEAQ, per germline. Trimming pared 2 bases from V and 2 bases from J, leaving 15 bases between. In nucleotides, the CDR3 is TGTGCCAGCAGCTTATTAGGGACCCAGGGGCAAGAGACCCAGTACTTC. It encodes CASSLLGTQGQETQYF. Full variable domain (outside the CDR3, taken from reference TRBV7-6 and TRBJ2-5): GAGVSQSPRYKVTKRGQDVALRCDPISGHVSLYWYRQALGQGPEFLTYFNYEAQQDKSGLPNDRFSAERPEGSISTLTIQRTEQRDSAMYRCASSLLGTQGQETQYFGPGTRLLVL.

This chain links TRBV30 with TRBJ1-6; D is perhaps TRBD1 (5 bases). The CDR3 is 14 amino acids. Germline V gene lookup returns CDR1 GTSNPN and CDR2 SVGIG (reference sequence). V lost 3 bases, J lost 9 bases, and 15 bases lay in between. CDR3 amino acids: CAWRPADSGSPLHF. The CDR3 DNA reads TGTGCCTGGAGGCCAGCCGACAGCGGTTCACCCCTCCACTTT.

This chain links TRBV7-8 with TRBJ2-5; D remains unclear. Germline V gene data show CDR1 as SGHVS and CDR2 as FQNEAQ. This CDR3 has 13 residues. Trimming removed 3 bases at V and 5 bases at J, with 10 bases between. CDR3 sequence (DNA): TGTGCCAGCAGCTTGGTCTCCGGGGAGACCCAGTACTTC. Its protein is CASSLVSGETQYF.

V gene TRBV11-3 combines with J gene TRBJ1-1; D not certain. The CDR3 is 12 amino acids. Trimming took off 5 bases at V and 1 base at J, with 5 bases between the two ends. Germline V gives CDR1 SGHNT, CDR2 YENEEA. The CDR3: CASSQQNTEAFF. CDR3 sequence (DNA): TGTGCCAGCAGCCAGCAGAACACTGAAGCTTTCTTT.

This chain joins TRBV5-4 and TRBJ2-3; TRBD2 matches at 10 bases. This CDR3 region has 16 residues. Per the germline V gene, CDR1 is SGHNT and CDR2 is YYREEE (reference sequence). After removal of 4 bases from V and 2 bases from J, the junction contained 7 bases not matched to a gene. In nucleotides, the CDR3 is TGTGCCAGCAGCCAAGCGGGGGGGCGAGTCACAGATACGCAGTATTTT. As protein: CASSQAGGRVTDTQYF.

Here the CDR3 reads CASSAGTASNYGYTF. The CDR3 DNA sequence: TGTGCCAGCAGTGCCGGGACAGCGAGTAACTATGGCTACACCTTC. The rearrangement joins TRBV27 to TRBJ1-2; 7 bases match TRBD1. Germline lookup yields CDR1 MNHEY and CDR2 SMNVEV (reference sequence). The junction had 7 bases not matched to a gene; V was cut back by 5 bases and J by 1 base. The CDR3 is 15 amino acids.

This sequence joins TRBV2 and TRBJ2-1; D may be TRBD2 (6 bases). V gave up 9 bases and J gave up 7 bases, with 13 bases separating them. The CDR3 covers 12 residues. CDR1 is SNHLY, CDR2 FYNNEI, per germline. The CDR3 protein is CASTMSGNEQFF. The CDR3, as DNA: TGTGCCAGTACTATGAGCGGGAATGAGCAGTTCTTC.

The chain employs TRBV20-1 and TRBJ1-5; no definite D call. Trimming left V 4 bases short and J 9 bases short, with 10 bases between. The germline V gene encodes CDR1 DFQATT and CDR2 SNEGSKA (reference sequence). CDR3 length: 11 residues. CDR3 nucleotides: TGCAGTGCTACTAGAAACGGGCCCCAGCATTTT. Protein product: CSATRNGPQHF.

This clone was counted a single time. The CDR3 DNA follows: TGCAGCGTTGCCGACAGGGAATCTGGAAACACCATATATTTT. Its protein is CSVADRESGNTIYF. The chain is built from TRBV29-1 and TRBJ1-3, with 7 positions matching TRBD1. J gave up 1 base and V 4 bases, and 4 bases lay outside the gene matches. The germline V gene has CDR1 SQVTM and CDR2 ANQGSEA. This CDR3 is built from 14 residues.

V usage is TRBV5-4 and J usage is TRBJ2-5, with TRBD1 matching over 7 bases. The germline gives CDR1 SGHNT, CDR2 YYREEE (reference sequence). V dropped 4 bases and J dropped 8; count of bases not matched to a gene: 14. The CDR3 has 15 residues. The CDR3 nucleotides read TGTGCCAGCAGCCTTGGGGGACAGCTTACCGAAACCCAGTACTTC. Encoded protein: CASSLGGQLTETQYF.

The chain carries TRBV7-3 and TRBJ2-3; TRBD2 aligns across 8 bases. Germline loops: CDR1 SGHTA, CDR2 FQGTGA. Germline trimming cut 1 base from V and 3 bases from J; bases unmatched to any gene: 6. This CDR3 has 16 residues. For the CDR3, the DNA is TGTGCCAGCAGCTTAAGCGGCGGGGGGAGGACAGATACGCAGTATTTT. It codes for CASSLSGGGRTDTQYF.

The genes are TRBV9 and TRBJ2-5; D might be TRBD1 or TRBD2, each matching 5 bases. The CDR3 is 15 amino acids. Trimming stripped 2 bases from V and 3 bases from J, with 14 bases between. Germline V lookup: CDR1 SGDLS, CDR2 YYNGEE. This CDR3 reads CASSVEGWGEETQYF. CDR3 nucleotides: TGTGCCAGCAGCGTTGAGGGTTGGGGCGAAGAGACCCAGTACTTC.